This entry describes one T cell receptor beta chain. The method was immunoSEQ multiplex PCR; TCRdb's version includes in-frame clones alone and lacks a portion of them. The table has 2.3 million or so clones, just over 90% seen once. These data are taken from a study of shared clonotypes between healthy human individuals. Donors, without exception, were Caucasian adults residing in Nashville, Tennessee. CD45RA+ naive and CD45RA-negative memory subsets were separated from CD4+ cells. Trimming left V 1 base short and J 0 bases short, with 9 bases between. The CDR3 totals 16 residues. Germline V gene lookup returns CDR1 SGHTA and CDR2 FQGTGA.

The V and J genes are TRBV7-3 and TRBJ2-2; D remains ambiguous. The sample comprised naive CD4+ T cells from PBMCs. Subset specified: CD45RA+ positively selected. The receptor was derived from a man younger than 30 in good health. Some clones in this sample may be carry-over from other donors' samples. Written as DNA, the CDR3 is TGTGCCAGCAGCTTAAGATTCGGCGCGAACACCGGGGAGCTGTTTTTT. Translating gives CASSLRFGANTGELFF.